The present TCR beta chain was sequenced within a study of CD4 T cells in relation to SARS-CoV-2 and coronaviruses (dated by TCRdb to the early 2020s). About the full investigation: In the ViraFEST assay, PBMCs were grown with antigen for around nine days, and TCR beta CDR3s were then sequenced to identify antigen-specific clonal expansions. An HIV-1 Nef peptide pool or a culture without peptide was used as the negative reference condition. The Adaptive Biotechnologies TCR-sequencing kit was used to sequence samples from three pre-COVID donors and the naive versus memory experiments, whereas other data were Illumina-based. HLA restriction was mapped for shared crossreactive spike epitopes using patient-derived lymphoblastoid cell lines. At the level of individual TCR clonotypes, the study measured memory CD4+ T cell crossreactivity between SARS-CoV-2 spike protein and common cold coronavirus spike proteins. A different TCR-beta assay, based on Illumina, was used to sequence expansion assays from other donors in the study.

Concerning this clone itself: Its antigen remains undetermined. Per-base quality was not reported, and no clone a single base away is much larger than it.

On the study overall, not on this receptor specifically: In roughly 70% of donors, memory CD4+ clonotypes turned up that crossrecognized SARS-CoV-2 and at least one common cold coronavirus spike. Significantly weaker SARS-CoV-2-driven expansion was shown by crossreactive clones than by monoreactive clones, consistent with antigenic imprinting. Pre-pandemic and post-infection samples were not both contributed by any donor, so tracing of the source of pre-existing responses was limited. Crossreactivity analysis centred on spike protein, so crossreactivity against other viral proteins was not assessed. Small numbers of patients and of tested TCRs were a limitation of the study.

Library prep was done by the immunoSEQ multiplex PCR assay. The study's processing was this. Preprocessing removed nonproductive sequences and CDR3s not starting with C, not ending with F or W, or shorter than 7 amino acids. The MANAFEST web app identified antigen-specific clonotypes based on expansion compared with the reference and other culture wells. To be counted as positive, a clone had to show significant expansion compared with the reference culture, at an FDR below 0.05, in 2 of 3 replicate wells. Positive clones also required significant expansion versus all other tandem wells and an odds ratio above 5. CDR3 homology was measured as pairwise Levenshtein distance, computed with the stringdist R package after trimming three terminal residues from each end. Sourced from immuneACCESS, this table was stored by TCRdb with only in-frame sequences that have V and J called. A share of the clones is absent; for the studies checked, an unresolved V gene accounts for under half, and the remainder has no known explanation. V, J and clone size were drawn from that table, and D and trimming were deduced from the DNA. The sample yields about 21,000 clones; 66% were counted once. The ten largest clones capture approximately 9.9% of the sample.

The germline V gene encodes CDR1 LGHNA and CDR2 YSLEER. The CDR3 has 17 amino acids, counting the end cysteine and phenylalanine. Only the CDR3 DNA is retained, 51 bases long and in frame from the first base. Trimming at the junction amounts to 0 bases on V and 7 bases on J, and the germline ends lie 20 bases apart. CD4+ T cells from unexposed donors were collected before the COVID-19 pandemic (2011-2018). After around ten days of culture, CD4+ T cells were isolated with the EasySep CD4+ T cell isolation kit. Unexposed donor CD4+ T cells were tested for reactivity to SARS-CoV-2 S and N and four common cold coronavirus spike pools, as cell number allowed. Each well held some 1.9 million PBMCs cultured in IMDM containing 5% human AB serum and roughly 9.4 IU/ml IL-2. Half of the culture medium was replaced with fresh IL-2-containing medium on days 3 and 7. Each peptide culture condition was generally run in triplicate replicate wells. The leukapheresis product used for the unexposed donors was purchased from a commercial source. Ficoll-Paque PLUS gradient centrifugation was used to isolate PBMCs from either whole blood or leukapheresis product. PBMCs were either cryopreserved at -140 degrees C or used fresh in the expansion assay. The QIAamp Micro DNA Kit was used to extract genomic DNA from the CD4+ T cells.

Sequencing input: CD4+ T cells from PBMCs, cultured in vitro. The sequence was collected from a human donor in good health. The chain employs TRBV4-3 and TRBJ2-3; a tentative D match to TRBD1 spans 6 bases. The bases are TGCGCCAGCAGCCAAGAGACCAGGGGAGTATTCCAAAATACGCAGTATTTT. Translated, it gives CASSQETRGVFQNTQYF.